A selection of T cell receptor beta chains follows, all from one sample in a study of shared clonotypes between healthy human individuals. Profiling relied on immunoSEQ multiplex PCR, and the TCRdb table lists in-frame clones only, not all of them. The sample carries approximately 530,000 clones, almost 97% recorded once. The sequenced sample consisted of naive CD4+ T cells sorted from blood. The receptors were sampled from a woman in her thirties in good health. Each CDR3 is given without its conserved first and last residue. Some rows mark clone size as missing; the rest say once, few, many or name a class of expanded clone.

>.|9|TRBV30
AWSKSYEQY
>.|12|TRBV28
ASSSPGQSNEQF
>.|11|TRBV28
ASGLPGGNEQF
>.|13|TRBV5-4
ASSLLGLAGLEQF
>.|14|TRBV6-6
ASRGQGRHLEEKLF
>.|11|TRBV6-6
ATRGAGANVLT
>.|14|TRBV6-6
ASSYSGGPVQETQY
>.|10|TRBV6-5
ASSLRQGRQF
>.|13|TRBV9
ASSPGTSGTGELF
>.|10|TRBV28
ASSHQGYGYT
>.|17|TRBV7-9
ASSPRNRRRGRDTGELF
>.|15|TRBV7-8
ASSSPNRDRQNVEQY
>once|13|TRBV28
ASTLRGTGGYEQY
>.|12|TRBV5-1
ASSPDGTNQPQH
>.|12|TRBV7-9
ASSLEAQTYEQY
>.|12|TRBV6-1
ASSDLGTKDTQY
>.|12|TRBV18
ASSPPGLDNEQF
>.|14|TRBV15
ATSRVPQRNTGELF
>.|12|TRBV5-8
ASSLRTGADTQY
>.|13|TRBV23-1
ASSQSVPCAGELF
>.|17|TRBV30
AWSVMRTHGRYPKETQY
>.|12|TRBV7-9
AGGIELSSGEQY
>.|12|TRBV10-3
AISVSTGITEAF
>.|12|TRBV7-7
ASSPDRVQETQY
>once|11|TRBV28
ASRFGTGDGYT
>.|14|TRBV19
ASSIRGRRGNQPQH
>.|11|TRBV29-1
SVGFSSSDTQY
>.|13|TRBV28
ASRPMGQGAGGYT
>.|12|TRBV10-1
ASSESDSSYEQY
>.|16|TRBV19
ASSIRGLAGGSTGELF
>.|14|TRBV19
ASSPTGTGASYEQY
>.|11|TRBV9
ASSVSHTGEAF
>.|13|TRBV28
ATGAAGTGLNEQY
>.|11|TRBV7-9
ASSQGSTDTQY
>.|15|TRBV28
ASSEEGRGQGAREQY
>.|12|TRBV5-1
ASSLAGMNTEAF
>.|12|TRBV10-2
ASSESRQTYEQY
>.|15|TRBV7-6
ASSLGAAGLAAQEQY
>.|13|TRBV6-6
ASSSYAGGPKTQY
>.|14|TRBV15
ATKKTGAPSNQPQH
>.|17|TRBV11-2
ASSSDGAVPSGSRYTQY
>.|12|TRBV18
ASSTPGLGGEQY
>once|12|TRBV5-5
ASSFLDGNTEAF
>.|13|TRBV5-1
ASSFGISGANVLT
>.|16|TRBV4-1
ASSQGTLVNPSNQPQH
>.|12|TRBV6-5
ASSWTGTNYGYT
>.|9|TRBV6-5
ASSTGTQFY
>.|16|TRBV11-2
ASSSPQGAGGNTGELF
>.|11|TRBV28
ASTNTRVYGYT